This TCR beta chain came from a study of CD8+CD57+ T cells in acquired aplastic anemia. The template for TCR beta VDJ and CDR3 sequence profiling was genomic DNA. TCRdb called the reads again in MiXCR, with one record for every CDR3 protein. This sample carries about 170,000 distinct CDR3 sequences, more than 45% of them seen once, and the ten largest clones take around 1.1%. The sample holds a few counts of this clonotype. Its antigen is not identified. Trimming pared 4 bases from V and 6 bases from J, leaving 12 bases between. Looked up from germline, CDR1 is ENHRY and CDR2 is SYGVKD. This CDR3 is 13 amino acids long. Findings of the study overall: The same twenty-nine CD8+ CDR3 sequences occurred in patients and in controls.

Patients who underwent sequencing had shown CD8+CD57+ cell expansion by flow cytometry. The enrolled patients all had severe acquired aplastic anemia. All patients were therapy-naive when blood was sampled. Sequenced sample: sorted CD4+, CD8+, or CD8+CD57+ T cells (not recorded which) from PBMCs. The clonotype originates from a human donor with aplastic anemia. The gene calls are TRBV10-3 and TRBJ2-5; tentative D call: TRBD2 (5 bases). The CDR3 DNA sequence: TGTGCCATCAGTGTAAATAGCGAGCAGACCCAGTACTTC. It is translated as CAISVNSEQTQYF.